Below, one T cell receptor beta chain is given with its context. The data were obtained in a study of blood T cell repertoires in COVID-19. Study-wide background: The analysed material was cDNA or gDNA that came from T cells, B-cell-depleted T cells, or PBMCs.

Under the authors' procedure: By means of reference gene primer amplification, nucleated cell counts were estimated. This table comes from immunoSEQ multiplex PCR, and its TCRdb copy is limited to in-frame clones, with some not included. The D gene and trimming were derived from the DNA, and the V and J assignments and clone size from that table. The sample yields approximately 300,000 clones, 70% to 90% seen once. Seattle participants joined during active infection and were tracked over time. CDR3 length equals 15 residues. With 2 bases clipped from V and 6 bases from J, the junction kept 9 bases outside the gene matches. CDR1 and CDR2 (germline): LNHDA, SQIVND (reference sequence).

Sequencing was done on a sample of peripheral blood. This chain links TRBV19 with TRBJ1-2; 7 bases map to TRBD1. The clonotype originates from a human donor with COVID-19, enrolled during active disease. The donor label of this sample is uncertain. The DNA of the CDR3 is TGTGCCAGTAGTATACAGGTAACAGGGGCCCATGGCTACACCTTC. Its protein product is CASSIQVTGAHGYTF.